Listed here are 24 T cell receptor beta chains from one sample, sequenced in a study of T-cell memory formation after mild COVID-19. MiXCR, run by TCRdb on the 5' RACE reads, gives a single entry per CDR3 protein. Here the sample spans around 300,000 distinct CDR3 sequences, roughly an eighth being singletons. The specimen sequenced was PBMCs or a T cell subset sorted from them (not recorded which). These receptors all come from a man younger than 35 who had mild COVID-19 (a few samples of this study predate the infection). Cell type and time point are not known.

The chain employs TRBV6-2 or TRBV6-3 and TRBJ1-1, with 8 bases that match TRBD1. CDR3 length: 13 amino acids. The trim removed 6 bases at V and 11 bases at J, leaving 11 bases unmatched. CDR1 is MNHEY and CDR2 is SVGEGT in the germline V gene. The CDR3, as DNA: TGTGCCAGCAGCCCTAACGCGGACAGGGAGGCTTTCTTT. This sequence encodes CASSPNADREAFF.

This clonotype was observed a handful of times. V usage is TRBV15 and J usage is TRBJ2-5; D call uncertain. Trimming removed 3 bases from V and 0 bases from J, with 11 bases in between. Germline assignment: CDR1 LNHNV and CDR2 YYDKDF (reference sequence). The CDR3 loop spans 15 amino acids. CDR3 residues: CATSRGPRNQETQYF. CDR3 nucleotides: TGTGCCACCAGCAGGGGTCCACGGAACCAAGAGACCCAGTACTTC.

J is TRBJ1-6 and V is TRBV2, with 8 bases aligning to TRBD1. V lost 6 bases to trimming and J lost 10 bases; unmatched junction nucleotides: 8. The CDR3 is 14 residues long. From germline, CDR1 is SNHLY and CDR2 FYNNEI. The CDR3 region is CASRKDREGSPLHF. In DNA form, the CDR3 reads TGTGCCAGCAGGAAGGACAGGGAAGGATCACCCCTCCACTTT.

The V call is TRBV7-9, the J call TRBJ2-3; 9 bases fit TRBD2. This CDR3 has 16 amino acids. In germline, CDR1 is SEHNR, CDR2 FQNEAQ (reference sequence). V lost 1 base, J lost 2 bases, and 4 bases stayed unmatched. The CDR3 loop reads CASSLGGGAYTDTQYF. In DNA form, the CDR3 reads TGTGCCAGCAGCTTAGGCGGGGGGGCCTACACAGATACGCAGTATTTT.

The V gene is TRBV12-3 or TRBV12-4, the J gene TRBJ2-2; weak D call: TRBD2 (6 bases). The length of the CDR3 is 14 residues. Trimming shortened V by 7 bases and J by 7 bases, and 16 bases separated the two germline ends. This CDR3 reads CASIPGLAHGELFF. The CDR3 DNA sequence: TGTGCCAGCATCCCGGGGCTAGCGCACGGGGAGCTGTTTTTT.

This clonotype was recorded many times. The chain carries TRBV15 and TRBJ2-7, with 9 bases that match TRBD1. CDR1 and CDR2 (germline): LNHNV, YYDKDF (reference sequence). V was clipped by 3 bases and J by 0 bases; unmatched bases: 0. CDR3 length: 14 residues. This CDR3 reads CATSRDRGSYEQYV. In nucleotides, the CDR3 is TGTGCCACCAGCAGGGACAGGGGCTCCTACGAGCAGTACGTC.

The V and J genes are TRBV7-2 and TRBJ1-2; D is perhaps TRBD1 (5 bases). Per the germline V gene, CDR1 is SGHTA and CDR2 is FQGNSA. Trimming left V 4 bases short and J 0 bases short, with 12 bases between. CDR3 length: 15 amino acids. The CDR3 is CASSSRDQANYGYTF. The CDR3 region has the DNA TGTGCCAGCAGCTCCCGGGACCAAGCTAACTATGGCTACACCTTC.

The chain has TRBV4-3 and TRBJ1-1; D is ambiguous. There are 13 residues in the CDR3. The V gene's germline CDR1 is LGHNA and CDR2 YSLEER. Trimming removed 4 bases from V and 0 bases from J, with 6 bases in between. The CDR3 nucleotides are TGCGCCAGCAGCCCTTTCCTGAACACTGAAGCTTTCTTT. Protein product: CASSPFLNTEAFF.

This clonotype came up a few times. The V and J genes are TRBV6-2 or TRBV6-3 and TRBJ2-6; D remains ambiguous. Trimming stripped 8 bases from V and 4 bases from J, with 9 bases between. Germline loops: CDR1 MNHEY, CDR2 SVGEGT. The CDR3 has 13 amino acids. This CDR3 is CASQTPGANVLTF. CDR3 DNA: TGTGCCAGCCAAACACCCGGGGCCAACGTCCTGACTTTC.

This chain connects TRBV4-1 to TRBJ1-3; a weak D match, TRBD1 (6 bases). V lost 2 bases and J 2 bases, leaving 7 bases between the germline ends. This CDR3 contains 14 residues. The germline gives CDR1 MGHRA, CDR2 YSYEKL. DNA of the CDR3: TGCGCCAGCAGCCAACCAGGGGCTGGAAACACCATATATTTT. This gives the protein CASSQPGAGNTIYF.

This clonotype was recorded a few times. The chain recombines TRBV12-5 with TRBJ2-7; D not certain. Germline V gives CDR1 LGHNT, CDR2 FRNRAP. The CDR3 runs to 13 residues. V was trimmed by 6 bases and J by 7 bases, leaving 16 bases between them. The DNA for the CDR3 is TGTGCTAGTGGCCTACGACACCTCGGTGAGCAGTACGTC. Amino acids: CASGLRHLGEQYV.

The V call is TRBV2, the J call TRBJ2-7, with D possibly matching TRBD1 (5 bases). CDR3 length: 14 amino acids. V was pared by 6 bases and J by 1 base, with 13 bases between. Per the germline V gene, CDR1 is SNHLY and CDR2 is FYNNEI. DNA of the CDR3: TGTGCCAGCAGGGCAGATACAGGTTCCTACGAGCAGTACTTC. Its protein product is CASRADTGSYEQYF. Combining the CDR3 with reference TRBV2 and TRBJ2-7 gives the whole variable domain EPEVTQTPSHQVTQMGQEVILRCVPISNHLYFYWYRQILGQKVEFLVSFYNNEISEKSEIFDDQFSVERPDGSNFTLKIRSTKLEDSAMYFCASRADTGSYEQYFGPGTRLTVT.

The rearrangement joins TRBV3-1 to TRBJ2-3; D ambiguous. The CDR3 is 18 residues long. The germline CDR1 and CDR2 sequences are LGHDT and YNNKEL (reference sequence). V dropped 0 bases and J dropped 7 bases, with 23 bases sitting between them. The CDR3 here is CASSQEASGGQDWYTQYF. CDR3 in DNA: TGTGCCAGCAGCCAAGAGGCTTCAGGCGGCCAGGATTGGTATACGCAGTATTTT.

This clonotype was counted a few times. The chain recombines TRBV4-3 with TRBJ1-5; 9 nucleotides line up with TRBD1. Germline-derived CDR1 and CDR2 are LGHNA and YSLEER. The CDR3 covers 19 residues. The trim removed 0 bases at V and 2 bases at J, leaving 11 bases unmatched. The CDR3 nucleotides are TGCGCCAGCAGCCAAGATCTGGTGACAGGGGGAATGGGCAATCAGCCCCAGCATTTT. This sequence encodes CASSQDLVTGGMGNQPQHF.

For this clonotype: Just one base apart from a much larger clone, this may be a read error. The chain links TRBV7-2 to TRBJ2-5; perhaps TRBD2 as D (6 bases). Germline CDR1 SGHTA, CDR2 FQGNSA. There are 14 residues in the CDR3. The germline V and J ends were trimmed by 3 bases and 2 bases, with 10 bases remaining between them. The CDR3 DNA is TGTGCCAGCAGCTTCGACGGGGGACAAGAGACCCAGTACTTC. Translation: CASSFDGGQETQYF. Full variable domain (rest looked up from reference TRBV7-2 and TRBJ2-5): GAGVSQSPSNKVTEKGKDVELRCDPISGHTALYWYRQSLGQGLEFLIYFQGNSAPDKSGLPSDRFSAERTGGSVSTLTIQRTQQEDSAVYLCASSFDGGQETQYFGPGTRLLVL.

This clonotype has ten or more counts. The genes are TRBV3-1 and TRBJ1-1; D is perhaps TRBD1 (6 bases). The CDR3 has 14 residues. Germline values: CDR1 LGHDT, CDR2 YNNKEL (reference sequence). The ends were cut back, 6 bases at V and 11 bases at J, with 22 bases in the middle. The DNA for the CDR3 is TGTGCCAGCAGAGAACAGGGACGCCCTACGCTGGCTTTCTTT. It specifies CASREQGRPTLAFF.

This clonotype was recorded a few times. The chain is built from TRBV23-1 and TRBJ1-5; no clear D gene. TRBV23-1 is labeled an ORF, and its function is uncertain. This CDR3 region has 16 residues. The ends were cut back, 0 bases at V and 2 bases at J, with 11 bases in the middle. DNA for the CDR3: TGCGCCAGCAGTCAATCTACTCGGGCAGGCAATCAGCCCCAGCATTTT. Translation gives CASSQSTRAGNQPQHF.

The chain employs TRBV5-4 and TRBJ2-5; the match to TRBD1 covers 7 bases. V gave up 3 bases and J gave up 4 bases; unmatched junction bases: 12. This CDR3 has 16 residues. Germline CDR1 is SGHNT and CDR2 is YYREEE (reference sequence). CDR3 amino acids: CASSSEEGAGRETQYF. In DNA, the CDR3 is TGTGCCAGCAGCTCCGAAGAGGGGGCTGGACGAGAGACCCAGTACTTC. Filled out from reference TRBV5-4 and TRBJ2-5, the complete variable domain reads ETGVTQSPTHLIKTRGQQVTLRCSSQSGHNTVSWYQQALGQGPQFIFQYYREEENGRGNFPPRFSGLQFPNYSSELNVNALELDDSALYLCASSSEEGAGRETQYFGPGTRLLVL.

This clonotype turned up a few times. V is TRBV12-3 or TRBV12-4 and J is TRBJ2-1; D uncertain. This CDR3 comprises 11 residues. The V end was cut by 3 bases, the J end by 15 bases, with 12 bases between. CDR3 residues: CASSFGGGRFF. Written as DNA, the CDR3 is TGTGCCAGCAGTTTTGGTGGCGGTAGGTTCTTC.

This clonotype has a count of ten or more. The chain uses TRBV5-1 and TRBJ1-2; 8 bases align to TRBD1. V gave up 4 bases and J gave up 2 bases; unmatched junction bases: 4. Per the germline V gene, CDR1 is SGHRS and CDR2 is YFSETQ. This CDR3 is 14 amino acids long. The CDR3 DNA reads as TGCGCCAGCAGCAGCGACAGGGGAAACTATGGCTACACCTTC. The encoded protein is CASSSDRGNYGYTF.

This clonotype was found a few times. V usage is TRBV20-1 and J usage is TRBJ1-3; D is ambiguous. Per germline, CDR1 DFQATT and CDR2 SNEGSKA (reference sequence). This CDR3 is 14 amino acids long. Trimming removed 1 base from V and 0 bases from J, with 7 bases in between. Written as DNA, the CDR3 is TGCAGTGCTAGAGCCCCTAGCTCTGGAAACACCATATATTTT. Protein: CSARAPSSGNTIYF.

There are a few counts of this clonotype. The V gene is TRBV5-1, the J gene TRBJ2-5; TRBD2 might be the D (6 bases). Between the trimmed V and J ends, which lost 5 bases and 4 bases, there was a span of 12 bases. The CDR3 loop spans 13 amino acids. Germline lookup yields CDR1 SGHRS and CDR2 YFSETQ. The CDR3 nucleotides read TGCGCCAGCAGGAGTAGCGGCAGAGAGACCCAGTACTTC. Its translation: CASRSSGRETQYF.

The chain joins TRBV5-1 to TRBJ1-3; D perhaps matches TRBD1 (6 bases). The CDR3 contains 16 residues. Per germline, CDR1 SGHRS and CDR2 YFSETQ. V was cut by 0 bases and J by 3 bases, with 13 bases left in between. CDR3 residues: CASSLVGAGFGNTIYF. CDR3 DNA sequence: TGCGCCAGCAGCTTGGTGGGGGCTGGATTTGGAAACACCATATATTTT.

This clonotype occurred a few times. The V gene is TRBV15, the J gene TRBJ2-3, with 7 nucleotides matching TRBD2. CDR3 length: 14 residues. CDR1 and CDR2 from the germline V gene are LNHNV and YYDKDF (reference sequence). V shed 5 bases and J 3 bases; nucleotides not matched to a gene: 5. The CDR3 loop is CATSPGLPTDTQYF. The CDR3 region has the DNA TGTGCCACCAGCCCGGGACTACCGACAGATACGCAGTATTTT.